This TCR beta chain was observed in a study of T cell repertoires in cytomegalovirus infection. Whole-study findings and limits: In two of eight donors, the top clonotype was HLA-C-restricted CMV-specific. Accumulated public TCR beta family frequency recognized individuals carrying CMV together with the relevant HLA.

Germline loops: CDR1 SGHNT, CDR2 YYREEE (reference sequence). V was trimmed by 2 bases and J by 2 bases, leaving 14 bases between them. The CDR3 has 16 residues. TCRdb processed the reads anew with MiXCR; each CDR3 protein has one entry. The sample has more than 500,000 distinct CDR3 sequences; approximately 15% are singletons. As concerns this clonotype: The antigen is not known. A read error may be the cause here, since a much bigger clone is one base away.

This TCR derives from a human donor in good health (CMV status not recorded). Some clones in this sample may be carry-over from other donors' samples. The chain joins TRBV5-4 to TRBJ2-1; D is ambiguous. Sequenced: CD8+ T cells from PBMCs. This CDR3 is CASSLTSRLPYNEQFF. The CDR3 DNA reads TGTGCCAGCAGCTTAACAAGCAGACTTCCCTACAATGAGCAGTTCTTC.